The 20 T cell receptor beta chains below all came from one sample that was sequenced in a study of human T cells and chemical hapten exposure. TCRdb ran MiXCR on the RACE reads and lists one entry per CDR3 protein. The sample has over 100,000 distinct CDR3 sequences; 9% to 9.5% are singletons. Time point of the sample: patch test 2, 6 weeks after DPC sensitization. Noted treatment: therapeutic diphenylcyclopropenone sensitization with weekly scalp DPC. Here the sequenced sample was whole blood, taken in connection with sensitization to the hapten diphenylcyclopropenone (DPC). All receptors come from a middle-aged woman with alopecia areata. Some clones in this sample may be carry-over from other donors' samples.

This clonotype was seen only a few times. The chain has TRBV4-3 and TRBJ2-6; TRBD1 agrees at 11 bases. The CDR3 length is 18 residues. Trimming removed 3 bases from V and 2 bases from J; junction bases left unmatched: 6. Germline lookup yields CDR1 LGHNA and CDR2 YSLEER. CDR3 DNA: TGCGCCAGCAGCCAGGAGTGGACAGGGGGCGCTGGGGCCAACGTCCTGACTTTC. Encoded protein: CASSQEWTGGAGANVLTF.

This clonotype was seen many times. The gene calls are TRBV14 and TRBJ2-1; TRBD1 agrees at 7 bases. The CDR3 totals 11 residues. Germline CDR1 SGHDN, CDR2 FVKESK. The ends lost 6 bases at V and 10 bases at J; junction bases unmatched: 3. The DNA for the CDR3 is TGTGCCAGCAGTGAGGGACAGGAGCAGTTCTTC. Translation: CASSEGQEQFF.

This chain links TRBV5-4 with TRBJ1-5; D is ambiguous. Trimming shortened V by 4 bases and J by 7 bases, and 9 bases separated the two germline ends. Germline loops: CDR1 SGHNT, CDR2 YYREEE (reference sequence). The CDR3 has 12 amino acids. The CDR3 DNA sequence: TGTGCCAGCAGCCCGAGAGGGCAGCCCCAGCATTTT. Translation: CASSPRGQPQHF.

The CDR3 protein is CASSFGIPGSLNFF. In DNA form, the CDR3 reads TGCGCCAGCAGCTTTGGAATCCCTGGCAGCTTAAATTTCTTC. The chain combines TRBV5-1 with TRBJ2-1; D remains ambiguous. This CDR3 region has 14 residues. Germline CDR1 is SGHRS and CDR2 is YFSETQ. V was shortened by 2 bases and J by 16 bases, with 22 bases between the two germline ends.

In this sample, this clonotype turned up many times. The chain uses TRBV3-1 and TRBJ2-3, with 7 nucleotides matching TRBD2. Germline-derived CDR1 and CDR2 are LGHDT and YNNKEL (reference sequence). The V gene end was trimmed by 4 bases and the J gene end by 0 bases; junction bases not matched to a gene: 7. The CDR3 runs to 16 residues. Here the CDR3 reads CASSLLPGGSTDTQYF. CDR3 in DNA: TGTGCCAGCAGCCTACTACCGGGGGGAAGCACAGATACGCAGTATTTT.

This clonotype was detected a few times. The chain carries TRBV19 and TRBJ1-2; D might be TRBD1 (5 bases). The germline V gene encodes CDR1 LNHDA and CDR2 SQIVND (reference sequence). V gave up 7 bases and J gave up 3 bases, with 9 bases separating them. The CDR3 covers 12 residues. This chain's CDR3 is CASKGLDYGYTF. The CDR3 DNA sequence: TGTGCCAGTAAGGGGCTAGACTATGGCTACACCTTC.

At least ten counts were recorded for this clonotype. The chain combines TRBV19 with TRBJ1-5; D remains ambiguous. The CDR3 length is 14 residues. Germline V gene sequence: CDR1 LNHDA, CDR2 SQIVND (reference sequence). Deletions cut 9 bases from V and 4 bases from J, with 16 bases between. For the CDR3, the DNA is TGTGCCAGCTCCTCGGTGCTGGGGAATCAGCCCCAGCATTTT. Protein: CASSSVLGNQPQHF.

At least ten counts were recorded for this clonotype. The rearrangement joins TRBV9 to TRBJ2-2; either TRBD1 or TRBD2 may fit D (5 bases each). The CDR3 covers 13 residues. Trimming stripped 9 bases from V and 2 bases from J, with 11 bases between. Germline values: CDR1 SGDLS, CDR2 YYNGEE. This chain's CDR3 is CATGTDNTGELFF. DNA for the CDR3: TGTGCCACTGGGACGGACAACACCGGGGAGCTGTTTTTT. Full variable domain (remainder filled in from reference TRBV9 and TRBJ2-2): DSGVTQTPKHLITATGQRVTLRCSPRSGDLSVYWYQQSLDQGLQFLIQYYNGEERAKGNILERFSAQQFPDLHSELNLSSLELGDSALYFCATGTDNTGELFFGEGSRLTVL.

The table lists this clonotype with many counts. The V gene is TRBV28, the J gene TRBJ1-3; D might be TRBD1 (5 bases). V was cut by 7 bases and J by 0 bases, with 10 bases left in between. The CDR3 has 14 amino acids. CDR1 and CDR2 (germline): MDHEN, SYDVKM. In nucleotides, the CDR3 is TGTGCCAGCACCTCAGGGAACTCTGGAAACACCATATATTTT. It codes for CASTSGNSGNTIYF.

This clonotype appeared many times. The V call is TRBV13, the J call TRBJ1-4; D possibly corresponds to TRBD1 (5 bases). The CDR3 totals 14 residues. V was clipped by 5 bases and J by 5 bases, with 12 bases between them. Germline values: CDR1 PRHDT, CDR2 FYEKMQ (reference sequence). The CDR3 coding sequence is TGTGCCAGCAGCCTACGGGGCGCCAATGAAAAACTGTTTTTT. Translation gives CASSLRGANEKLFF.

This clonotype was counted at least ten times. V and J are TRBV25-1 and TRBJ1-4; a possible D gene is TRBD1 (5 bases). V was clipped by 1 base and J by 4 bases, with 13 bases between them. The CDR3 has 16 amino acids. Germline V lookup: CDR1 MGHDK, CDR2 SYGVNS. CDR3 sequence (DNA): TGTGCCAGCAGTGAATGGGACCTGCAGGGTAATGAAAAACTGTTTTTT. Translation: CASSEWDLQGNEKLFF.

At least ten counts were recorded for this clonotype. This chain joins TRBV11-2 and TRBJ1-6; 8 bases match TRBD1. The CDR3 consists of 16 residues. Germline V gene lookup returns CDR1 SGHAT and CDR2 FQNNGV. After removal of 5 bases from V and 0 bases from J, the junction contained 3 bases not matched to a gene. The CDR3 DNA follows: TGTGCCAGCAGCGGACAGGGTAGCTCCTATAATTCACCCCTCCACTTT. It encodes CASSGQGSSYNSPLHF.

This clonotype appeared a few times. This rearrangement joins TRBV7-2 to TRBJ1-6; possibly TRBD1 for D (5 bases). Germline loops: CDR1 SGHTA, CDR2 FQGNSA. V lost 5 bases and J 5 bases, leaving 13 bases between the germline ends. The CDR3 has 15 amino acids. CDR3 amino acids: CASSPRQSHNSPLHF. Here the CDR3 DNA reads TGTGCCAGCAGCCCGCGACAGAGCCATAATTCACCCCTCCACTTT.

This rearrangement joins TRBV7-9 to TRBJ2-5; D gene uncertain. The CDR3 is 14 residues long. V was trimmed by 3 bases and J by 4 bases, leaving 12 bases between them. The germline CDR1 and CDR2 sequences are SEHNR and FQNEAQ (reference sequence). The CDR3: CASSFSRSAETQYF. CDR3 nucleotides: TGTGCCAGCAGCTTCTCTAGGTCTGCAGAGACCCAGTACTTC.

This clonotype occurred many times. The CDR3, as DNA: TGTGCCAGCAGCTTAGGAGGCACCGATCAGCCCCAGCATTTT. It yields the protein CASSLGGTDQPQHF. The chain joins TRBV7-9 to TRBJ1-5; D uncertain. This CDR3 has 14 residues. V lost 1 base and J lost 5, with 9 bases in between. The germline V gene has CDR1 SEHNR and CDR2 FQNEAQ (reference sequence). Looking up the rest from reference TRBV7-9 and TRBJ1-5 gives the full variable domain: DTGVSQNPRHKITKRGQNVTFRCDPISEHNRLYWYRQTLGQGPEFLTYFQNEAQLEKSRLLSDRFSAERPKGSFSTLEIQRTEQGDSAMYLCASSLGGTDQPQHFGDGTRLSIL.

The gene calls are TRBV20-1 and TRBJ2-5; D gene unclear. CDR3 length equals 12 residues. The V gene lost 7 bases and the J gene lost 1 base, with 10 bases spanning the gap. The V gene's germline CDR1 is DFQATT and CDR2 SNEGSKA (reference sequence). CDR3 loop: CSEAAFQETQYF. Written as DNA, the CDR3 is TGCAGTGAGGCGGCTTTCCAAGAGACCCAGTACTTC.

This clonotype was counted a few times. The chain employs TRBV5-1 and TRBJ2-3, with D perhaps matching TRBD1 (6 bases). The CDR3 has 15 residues. The V end was cut by 4 bases, the J end by 4 bases, with 16 bases between. The germline gives CDR1 SGHRS, CDR2 YFSETQ. The CDR3 DNA follows: TGCGCCAGCAGCCTTCAGGGGTCCATTCCAGATACGCAGTATTTT. Its translation is CASSLQGSIPDTQYF.

The J gene is TRBJ1-2, the V gene TRBV10-3; 7 bases align to TRBD1. Germline V gene sequence: CDR1 ENHRY, CDR2 SYGVKD. CDR3 length: 15 amino acids. V lost 6 bases to trimming and J lost 4 bases; unmatched junction nucleotides: 11. The CDR3 DNA follows: TGTGCCATCAGGGATCCGGGACAGAGTTTCTATGGCTACACCTTC. It codes for CAIRDPGQSFYGYTF.

This clonotype was counted ten times or more. The chain joins TRBV7-9 to TRBJ2-6; D is possibly TRBD1 (6 bases). Germline CDR1 reads SEHNR; CDR2 reads FQNEAQ (reference sequence). Trimming took off 3 bases at V and 0 bases at J, with 9 bases between the two ends. The CDR3 extends over 16 amino acids. The CDR3 reads CASSFQTGSGANVLTF. The CDR3 region has the DNA TGTGCCAGCAGCTTCCAGACAGGCTCTGGGGCCAACGTCCTGACTTTC.

This clonotype was recorded a few times. This chain uses TRBV9 with TRBJ1-1, with D perhaps TRBD1 (5 bases). V lost 4 bases and J 4 bases, leaving 11 bases between the germline ends. Per the germline V gene, CDR1 is SGDLS and CDR2 is YYNGEE. CDR3 length: 13 amino acids. DNA for the CDR3: TGTGCCAGCAGCTTCACCGGGACCACTGAAGCTTTCTTT. Translation gives CASSFTGTTEAFF. Filled out from reference TRBV9 and TRBJ1-1, the complete variable domain reads DSGVTQTPKHLITATGQRVTLRCSPRSGDLSVYWYQQSLDQGLQFLIQYYNGEERAKGNILERFSAQQFPDLHSELNLSSLELGDSALYFCASSFTGTTEAFFGQGTRLTVV.